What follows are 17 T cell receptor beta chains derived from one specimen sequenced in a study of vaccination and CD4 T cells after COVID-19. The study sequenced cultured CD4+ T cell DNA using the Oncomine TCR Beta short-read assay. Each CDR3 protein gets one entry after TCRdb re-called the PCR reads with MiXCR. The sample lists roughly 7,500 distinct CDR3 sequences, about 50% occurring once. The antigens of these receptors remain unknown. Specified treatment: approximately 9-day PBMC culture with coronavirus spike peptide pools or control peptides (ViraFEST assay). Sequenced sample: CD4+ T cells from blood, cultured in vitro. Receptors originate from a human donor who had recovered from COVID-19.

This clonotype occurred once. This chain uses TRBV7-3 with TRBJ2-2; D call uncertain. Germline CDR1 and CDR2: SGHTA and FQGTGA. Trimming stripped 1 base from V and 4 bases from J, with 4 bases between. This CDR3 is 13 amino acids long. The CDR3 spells CASSLIVTGELFF. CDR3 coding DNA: TGTGCCAGCAGCTTAATAGTCACCGGGGAGCTGTTTTTT.

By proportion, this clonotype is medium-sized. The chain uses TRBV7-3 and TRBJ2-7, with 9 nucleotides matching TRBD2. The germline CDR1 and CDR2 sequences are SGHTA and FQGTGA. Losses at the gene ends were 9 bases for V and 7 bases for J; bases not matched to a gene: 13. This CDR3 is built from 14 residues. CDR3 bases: TGTGCCAGGAGAGAGACGGGACTAGCTGGAGAGCAGTACTTC. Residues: CARRETGLAGEQYF.

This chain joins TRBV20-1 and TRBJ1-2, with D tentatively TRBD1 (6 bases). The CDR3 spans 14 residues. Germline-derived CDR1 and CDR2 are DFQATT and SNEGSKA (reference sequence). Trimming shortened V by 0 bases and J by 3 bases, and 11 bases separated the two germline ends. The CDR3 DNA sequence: TGCAGTGCTAGAGAGGGGGGCAGGGACTATGGCTACACCTTC. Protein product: CSAREGGRDYGYTF.

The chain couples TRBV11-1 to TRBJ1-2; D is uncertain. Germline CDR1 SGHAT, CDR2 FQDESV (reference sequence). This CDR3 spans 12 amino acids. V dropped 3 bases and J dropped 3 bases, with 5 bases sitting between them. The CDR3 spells CASSFRDYGYTF. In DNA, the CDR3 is TGTGCCAGCAGCTTTCGAGACTATGGCTACACCTTC.

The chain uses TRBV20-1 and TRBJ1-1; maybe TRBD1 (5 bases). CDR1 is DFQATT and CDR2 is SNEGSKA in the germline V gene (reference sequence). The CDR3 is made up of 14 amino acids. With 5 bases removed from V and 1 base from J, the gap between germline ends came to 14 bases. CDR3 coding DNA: TGCAGTGCTCCACGGACACAAGGGAACACTGAAGCTTTCTTT. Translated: CSAPRTQGNTEAFF.

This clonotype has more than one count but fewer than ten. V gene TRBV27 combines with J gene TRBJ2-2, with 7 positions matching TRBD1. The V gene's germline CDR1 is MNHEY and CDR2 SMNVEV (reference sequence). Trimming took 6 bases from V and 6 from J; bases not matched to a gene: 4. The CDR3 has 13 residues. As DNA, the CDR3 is TGTGCCAGCAGGGCAGGGGGTTCCGGGGAGCTGTTTTTT. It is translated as CASRAGGSGELFF.

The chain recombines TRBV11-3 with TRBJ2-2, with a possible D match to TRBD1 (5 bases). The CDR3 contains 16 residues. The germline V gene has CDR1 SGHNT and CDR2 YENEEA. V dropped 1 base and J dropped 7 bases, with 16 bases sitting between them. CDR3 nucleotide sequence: TGTGCCAGCAGCTTAGGACCGGCAGGGCCGGGCGGGGAGCTGTTTTTT. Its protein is CASSLGPAGPGGELFF.

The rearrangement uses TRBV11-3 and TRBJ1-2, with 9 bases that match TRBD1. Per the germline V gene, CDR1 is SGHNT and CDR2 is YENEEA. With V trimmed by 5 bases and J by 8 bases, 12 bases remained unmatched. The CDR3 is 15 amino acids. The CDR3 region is CASSPSTRQGEGYTF. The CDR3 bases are TGTGCCAGCAGCCCCTCAACGAGACAGGGGGAGGGCTACACCTTC.

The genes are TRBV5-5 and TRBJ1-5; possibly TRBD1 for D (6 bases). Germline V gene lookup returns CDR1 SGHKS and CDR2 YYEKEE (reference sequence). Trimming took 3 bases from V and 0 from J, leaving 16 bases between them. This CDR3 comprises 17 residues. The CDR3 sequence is CASSSYGTILSNQPQHF. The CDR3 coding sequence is TGTGCCAGCAGCTCCTATGGGACAATTCTTAGCAATCAGCCCCAGCATTTT. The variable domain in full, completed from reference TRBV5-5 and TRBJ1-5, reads DAGVTQSPTHLIKTRGQQVTLRCSPISGHKSVSWYQQVLGQGPQFIFQYYEKEERGRGNFPDRFSARQFPNYSSELNVNALLLGDSALYLCASSSYGTILSNQPQHFGDGTRLSIL.

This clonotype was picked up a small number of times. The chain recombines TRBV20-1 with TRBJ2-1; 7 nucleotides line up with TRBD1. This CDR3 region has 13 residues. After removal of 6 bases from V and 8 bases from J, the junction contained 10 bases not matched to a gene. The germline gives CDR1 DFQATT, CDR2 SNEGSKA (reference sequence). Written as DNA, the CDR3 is TGCAGTGCCCCGGGGACAGTTAAGCATGAGCAGTTCTTC. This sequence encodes CSAPGTVKHEQFF.

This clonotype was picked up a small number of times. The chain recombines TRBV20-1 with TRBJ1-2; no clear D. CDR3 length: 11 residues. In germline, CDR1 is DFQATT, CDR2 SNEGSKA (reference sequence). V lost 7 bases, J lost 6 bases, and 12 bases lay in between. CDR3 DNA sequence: TGCAGTGTCCCGGACGCACATGGCTACACCTTC. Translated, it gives CSVPDAHGYTF.

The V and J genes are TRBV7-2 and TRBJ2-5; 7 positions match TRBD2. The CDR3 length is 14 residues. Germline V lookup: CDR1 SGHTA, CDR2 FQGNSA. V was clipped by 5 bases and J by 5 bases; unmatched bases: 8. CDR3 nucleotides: TGTGCCAGCAGCCTAACTAGCGCGGCGGAGACCCAGTACTTC. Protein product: CASSLTSAAETQYF.

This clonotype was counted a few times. The CDR3 DNA follows: TGTGCCAGCAGCTTTGGTCCTGATCAGCCCCAGCATTTT. Protein product: CASSFGPDQPQHF. The rearrangement uses TRBV7-9 and TRBJ1-5; D not resolved. From germline, CDR1 is SEHNR and CDR2 FQNEAQ (reference sequence). Trimming shortened V by 3 bases and J by 5 bases, and 8 bases separated the two germline ends. The CDR3 extends over 13 amino acids.

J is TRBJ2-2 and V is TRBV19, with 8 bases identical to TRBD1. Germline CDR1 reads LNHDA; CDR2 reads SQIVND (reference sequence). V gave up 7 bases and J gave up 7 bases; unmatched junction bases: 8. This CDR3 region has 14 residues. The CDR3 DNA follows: TGTGCCAGTAATGTCAGGGGGCAGGTCGGGGAGCTGTTTTTT. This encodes CASNVRGQVGELFF.

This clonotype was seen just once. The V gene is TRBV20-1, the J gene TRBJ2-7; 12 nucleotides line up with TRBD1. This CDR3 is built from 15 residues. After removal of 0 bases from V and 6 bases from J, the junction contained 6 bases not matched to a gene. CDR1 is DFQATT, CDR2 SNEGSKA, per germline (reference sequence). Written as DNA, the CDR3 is TGCAGTGCTAGAGAGGGGGGACAGGGGGCCAGCGAGCAGTACTTC. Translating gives CSAREGGQGASEQYF.

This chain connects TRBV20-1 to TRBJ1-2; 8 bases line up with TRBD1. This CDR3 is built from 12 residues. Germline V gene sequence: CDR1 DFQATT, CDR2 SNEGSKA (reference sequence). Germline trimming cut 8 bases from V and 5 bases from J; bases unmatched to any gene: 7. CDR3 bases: TGCAGTTCTCTCAGGGGGCAATATGGCTACACCTTC. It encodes CSSLRGQYGYTF.

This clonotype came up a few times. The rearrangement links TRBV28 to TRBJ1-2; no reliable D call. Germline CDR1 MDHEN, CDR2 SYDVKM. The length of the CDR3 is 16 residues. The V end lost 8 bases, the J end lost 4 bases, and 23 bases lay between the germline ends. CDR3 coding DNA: TGTGCCAGCGGAGTTCACCCCGCTCGGGCTAGCTATGGCTACACCTTC. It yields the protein CASGVHPARASYGYTF.